The source of this T cell receptor (beta chain) is a study of blood T cell repertoires in COVID-19. Profiling relied on immunoSEQ multiplex PCR, and the TCRdb table lists in-frame clones only, not all of them. The sample consists of tens of thousands of clones, 86% of them appearing once. The V gene's germline CDR1 is MDHEN and CDR2 SYDVKM. The CDR3 sequence is 16 residues long. With 6 bases clipped from V and 5 bases from J, the junction kept 15 bases outside the gene matches. Input material: peripheral blood. This receptor was identified in a woman at least 80 years old with acute or convalescent COVID-19. The genes are TRBV28 and TRBJ2-7, with TRBD2 matching 8 bases. This chain's CDR3 is CASSPPFGRALDEQYF. CDR3 in DNA: TGTGCCAGCAGCCCACCTTTCGGGAGGGCCCTCGACGAGCAGTACTTC.